The clone carrying this T cell receptor (beta chain) was counted at least ten times. This specimen comes from a study of T cells in Graves' hyperthyroidism and ophthalmopathy. Newly diagnosed patients aged 18 to 65 had hyperthyroidism of under 2 months' duration. The TCR beta CDR3 regions underwent amplification using RNA transcripts as the source. The HTBI set primed first-round TCR CDR3 RT-PCR. TCRdb itself ran the multiplex PCR reads through MiXCR, one entry per CDR3 protein. The table includes about 420,000 distinct CDR3 sequences, approximately 14% detected once. The CDR3 runs to 15 residues. V was clipped by 5 bases and J by 3 bases; unmatched bases: 9. Germline V gene lookup returns CDR1 MNHNS and CDR2 SASEGT.

The TCR comes from a woman aged 18-29 years with Graves' hyperthyroidism. V and J are TRBV6-1 and TRBJ2-7; 8 bases map to TRBD2. Sequencing was performed on blood. The CDR3 DNA reads as TGTGCCAGCAGTACCATGACTAGCGCCCACTACGAGCAGTACTTC. It specifies CASSTMTSAHYEQYF.